The TCR beta chain under discussion was sequenced for a study of T cell responses to AZD1222 COVID-19 vaccine. Findings and caveats of the study: It should be noted that donors were predominantly white British and more often female, and clonal diversity was possibly underestimated. No repertoire was sampled before or during the peak T cell response, only after it.

Per the germline V gene, CDR1 is SGHNT and CDR2 is YENEEA. Trimming removed 2 bases from V and 5 bases from J, with 1 base in between. This CDR3 region has 11 residues. The repertoire was sequenced with immunoSEQ multiplex PCR; TCRdb's copy has only in-frame clones and lacks some. In the table there are about 110,000 clones, 70% to 90% of which are singletons. In regard to this clone: Its matching antigen is unknown.

The V and J genes are TRBV11-3 and TRBJ2-1, with unresolved D. This sequence was found in an adult in good health. The source was peripheral blood, collected on day 0 of AZD1222 vaccination. The chain's CDR3 is CASSLHNEQFF. The CDR3 DNA sequence: TGTGCCAGCAGCTTACACAATGAGCAGTTCTTC.